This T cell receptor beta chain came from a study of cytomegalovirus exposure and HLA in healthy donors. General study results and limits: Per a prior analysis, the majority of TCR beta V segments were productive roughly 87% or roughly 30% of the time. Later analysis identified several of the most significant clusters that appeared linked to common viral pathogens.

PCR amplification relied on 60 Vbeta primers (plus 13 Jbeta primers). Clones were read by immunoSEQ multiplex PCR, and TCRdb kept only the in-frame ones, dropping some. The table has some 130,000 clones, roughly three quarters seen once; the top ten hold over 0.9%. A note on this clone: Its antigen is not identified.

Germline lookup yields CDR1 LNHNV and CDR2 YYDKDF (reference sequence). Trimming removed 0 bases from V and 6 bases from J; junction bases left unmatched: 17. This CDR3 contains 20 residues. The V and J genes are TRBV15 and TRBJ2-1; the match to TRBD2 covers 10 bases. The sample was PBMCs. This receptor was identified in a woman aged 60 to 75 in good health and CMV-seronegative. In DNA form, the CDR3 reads TGTGCCACCAGCAGAGATTCAACAAGGCTAGCGGGAGTCTGGGCCAATGAGCAGTTCTTC. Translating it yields CATSRDSTRLAGVWANEQFF.